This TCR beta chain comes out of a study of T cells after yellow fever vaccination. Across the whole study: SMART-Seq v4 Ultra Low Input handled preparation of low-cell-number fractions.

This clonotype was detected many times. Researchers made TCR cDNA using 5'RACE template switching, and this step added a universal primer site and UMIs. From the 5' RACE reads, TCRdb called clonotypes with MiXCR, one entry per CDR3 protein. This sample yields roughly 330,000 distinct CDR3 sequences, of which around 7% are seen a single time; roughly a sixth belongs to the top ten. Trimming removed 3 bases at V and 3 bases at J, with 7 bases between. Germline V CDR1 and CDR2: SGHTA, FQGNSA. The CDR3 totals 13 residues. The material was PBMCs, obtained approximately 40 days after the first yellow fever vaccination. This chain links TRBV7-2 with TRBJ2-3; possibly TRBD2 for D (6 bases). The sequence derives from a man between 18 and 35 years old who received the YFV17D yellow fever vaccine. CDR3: CASSFGGTDTQYF. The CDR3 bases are TGTGCCAGCAGCTTTGGGGGGACAGATACGCAGTATTTT.